The entry that follows covers one T cell receptor beta chain sequence. V dropped 5 bases and J dropped 5; count of bases not matched to a gene: 3. The CDR3 runs to 11 residues. The germline V gene has CDR1 DFQATT and CDR2 SNEGSKA (reference sequence). The data were taken from a study of blood T cell repertoires in COVID-19. TCRdb's copy holds only in-frame clones and misses some; the assay was immunoSEQ multiplex PCR. The sample consists of about 180,000 clones, around 80% of them appearing once. The J gene is TRBJ2-7, the V gene TRBV20-1; 7 positions agree with TRBD1. Source material: PBMCs or T cells enriched from blood (not recorded which). The source of this sequence is a woman aged 45 to 65 who had recovered from COVID-19. CDR3 bases: TGCAGTGCTGCACAGGGGAACGAGCAGTACTTC. This translates into CSAAQGNEQYF.